One sample yielded the 8 T cell receptor beta chains listed below, sequenced in a study of shared clonotypes between healthy human individuals. Produced via immunoSEQ multiplex PCR; TCRdb's table is partial and in-frame only. The table shows about 1 million clones, with around 74% occurring only once. The sequenced sample consisted of memory CD4+ T cells sorted from blood. Noted subset: CD45RA-negative fraction. The receptors derive from a young man in good health.

V usage is TRBV9 and J usage is TRBJ2-1; 9 bases align to TRBD2. The CDR3 has 16 amino acids. CDR1 and CDR2 from the germline V gene are SGDLS and YYNGEE. The V segment lost 2 bases and the J segment 5 bases; nucleotides outside the gene matches: 8. The CDR3 sequence: CASSVGGRGRDNEQFF. The CDR3 DNA reads TGTGCCAGCAGCGTTGGCGGGAGGGGTAGGGACAATGAGCAGTTCTTC. Filled out from reference TRBV9 and TRBJ2-1, the complete variable domain reads DSGVTQTPKHLITATGQRVTLRCSPRSGDLSVYWYQQSLDQGLQFLIQYYNGEERAKGNILERFSAQQFPDLHSELNLSSLELGDSALYFCASSVGGRGRDNEQFFGPGTRLTVL.

The rearrangement uses TRBV7-3 and TRBJ2-2; a weak D match, TRBD1 (5 bases). Trimming removed 5 bases at V and 3 bases at J, with 7 bases between. This CDR3 region has 13 residues. The germline V gene encodes CDR1 SGHTA and CDR2 FQGTGA. Here the CDR3 reads CASSEQDTGELFF. The CDR3 DNA sequence: TGTGCCAGCAGCGAACAGGACACCGGGGAGCTGTTTTTT.

The chain joins TRBV2 to TRBJ1-2; 7 bases match TRBD1. The germline gives CDR1 SNHLY, CDR2 FYNNEI. The CDR3 extends over 13 amino acids. Trimming cost V 0 bases and J 8 bases; bases outside gene matches: 3. CDR3 bases: TGTGCCAGCAGTGAAGCGCAGGGGGGAGGCTACACCTTC. Translated: CASSEAQGGGYTF.

On this clone: A much bigger clone sits one base away, suggesting this may be a read error. The sample carries other DNA sequences with the same CDR3. The chain couples TRBV6-1 to TRBJ2-2; 11 bases agree with TRBD2. The germline V gene encodes CDR1 MNHNS and CDR2 SASEGT. The CDR3 runs to 15 residues. The junction had 9 bases not matched to a gene; V was cut back by 9 bases and J by 6 bases. This CDR3 reads CASSATSGSSGELFF. DNA for the CDR3: TGTGCCAGTAGCGCAACTAGCGGGAGTTCCGGGGAGCTGTTTTTT.

The V gene is TRBV6-5, the J gene TRBJ1-2; maybe TRBD1 (5 bases). The CDR3 sequence is 13 residues long. CDR1 is MNHEY, CDR2 SVGAGI, per germline. V gave up 5 bases and J gave up 4 bases, with 11 bases separating them. CDR3 sequence (DNA): TGTGCCAGCAGTGGGGGACGGTCCTATGGCTACACCTTC. Its protein is CASSGGRSYGYTF.

This chain joins TRBV18 and TRBJ1-2, with D uncertain. Trimming shortened V by 0 bases and J by 7 bases, and 9 bases separated the two germline ends. Per the germline V gene, CDR1 is KGHSH and CDR2 is LQKENI. The CDR3 sequence is 13 residues long. The CDR3 sequence is CASSPPQGRGYTF. The CDR3 DNA is TGTGCCAGCTCACCACCTCAAGGACGTGGCTACACCTTC.

The chain employs TRBV6-8 and TRBJ2-7; TRBD2 agrees at 11 bases. Germline-derived CDR1 and CDR2 are MNHGY and SAAAGT. Germline trimming cut 7 bases from V and 0 bases from J; bases unmatched to any gene: 20. This CDR3 spans 20 amino acids. This chain's CDR3 is CASTQGGLGTSGLSSYEQYF. The CDR3 DNA reads as TGTGCCAGCACCCAAGGGGGTCTAGGGACTAGCGGCCTCAGCTCCTACGAGCAGTACTTC.

The chain joins TRBV30 to TRBJ1-2, with D unresolved. The CDR3 loop spans 10 amino acids. Between the trimmed V and J ends, which lost 5 bases and 5 bases, there was a span of 6 bases. Per the germline V gene, CDR1 is GTSNPN and CDR2 is SVGIG (reference sequence). CDR3 sequence reads: CAWGEYGYTF. As DNA, the CDR3 is TGTGCCTGGGGGGAGTATGGCTACACCTTC.